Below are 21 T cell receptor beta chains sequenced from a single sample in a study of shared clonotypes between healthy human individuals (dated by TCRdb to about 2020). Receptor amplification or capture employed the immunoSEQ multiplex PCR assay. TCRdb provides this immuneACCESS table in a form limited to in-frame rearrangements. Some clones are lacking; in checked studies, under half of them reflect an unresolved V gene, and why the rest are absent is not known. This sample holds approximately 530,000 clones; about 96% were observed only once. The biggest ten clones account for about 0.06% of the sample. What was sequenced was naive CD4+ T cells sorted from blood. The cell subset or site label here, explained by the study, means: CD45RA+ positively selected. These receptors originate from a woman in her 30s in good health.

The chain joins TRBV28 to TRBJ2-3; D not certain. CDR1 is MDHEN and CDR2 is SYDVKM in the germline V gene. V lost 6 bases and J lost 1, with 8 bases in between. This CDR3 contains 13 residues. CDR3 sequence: CASSIDGTDTQYF. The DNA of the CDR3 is TGTGCCAGCAGCATTGATGGCACAGATACGCAGTATTTT.

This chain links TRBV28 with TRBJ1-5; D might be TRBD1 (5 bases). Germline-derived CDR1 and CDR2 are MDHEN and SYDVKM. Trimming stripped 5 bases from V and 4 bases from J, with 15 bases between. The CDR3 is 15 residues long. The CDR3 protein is CASSPGTVANQPQHF. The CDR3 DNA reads TGTGCCAGCAGTCCCGGGACTGTAGCAAATCAGCCCCAGCATTTT.

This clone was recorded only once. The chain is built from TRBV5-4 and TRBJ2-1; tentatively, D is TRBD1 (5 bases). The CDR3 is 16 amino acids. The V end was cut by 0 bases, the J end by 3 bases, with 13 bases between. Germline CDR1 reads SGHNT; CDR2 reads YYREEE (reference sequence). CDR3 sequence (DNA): TGTGCCAGCAGCTTGGGTCTAGTCAGGGACTACAATGAGCAGTTCTTC. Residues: CASSLGLVRDYNEQFF.

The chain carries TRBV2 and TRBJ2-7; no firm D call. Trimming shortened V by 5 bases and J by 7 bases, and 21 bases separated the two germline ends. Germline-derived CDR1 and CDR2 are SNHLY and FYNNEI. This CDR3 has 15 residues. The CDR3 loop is CASSSPQKTPEEQYF. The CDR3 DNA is TGTGCCAGCAGTTCCCCACAGAAAACGCCAGAGGAGCAGTACTTC.

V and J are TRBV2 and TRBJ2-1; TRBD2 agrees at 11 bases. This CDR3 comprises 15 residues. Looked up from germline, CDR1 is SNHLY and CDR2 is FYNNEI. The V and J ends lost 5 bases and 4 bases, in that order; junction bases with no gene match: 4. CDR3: CASSSLAGGYNEQFF. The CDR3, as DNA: TGTGCCAGCAGTTCTCTAGCGGGAGGTTACAATGAGCAGTTCTTC.

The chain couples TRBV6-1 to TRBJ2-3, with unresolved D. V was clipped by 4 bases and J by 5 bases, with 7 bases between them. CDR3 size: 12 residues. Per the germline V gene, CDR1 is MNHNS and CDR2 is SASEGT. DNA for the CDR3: TGTGCCAGCAGTGGCCGGCGAGATACGCAGTATTTT. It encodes CASSGRRDTQYF.

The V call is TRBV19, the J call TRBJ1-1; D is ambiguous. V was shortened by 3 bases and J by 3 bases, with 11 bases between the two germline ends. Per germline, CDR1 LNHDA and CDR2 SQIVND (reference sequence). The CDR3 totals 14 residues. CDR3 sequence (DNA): TGTGCCAGTAGTATCGAGGCAGCCTACACTGAAGCTTTCTTT. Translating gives CASSIEAAYTEAFF.

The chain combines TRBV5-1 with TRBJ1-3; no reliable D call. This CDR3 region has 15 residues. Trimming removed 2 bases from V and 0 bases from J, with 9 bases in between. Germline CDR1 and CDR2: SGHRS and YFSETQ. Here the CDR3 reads CASSFAQSSGNTIYF. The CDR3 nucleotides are TGCGCCAGCAGCTTCGCACAGAGCTCTGGAAACACCATATATTTT.

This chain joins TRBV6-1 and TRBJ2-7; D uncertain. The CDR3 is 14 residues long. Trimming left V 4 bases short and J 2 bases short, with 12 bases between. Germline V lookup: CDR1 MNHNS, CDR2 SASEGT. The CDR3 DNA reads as TGTGCCAGCAGTGCAAAACCGATCGCCTACGAGCAGTACTTC. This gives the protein CASSAKPIAYEQYF.

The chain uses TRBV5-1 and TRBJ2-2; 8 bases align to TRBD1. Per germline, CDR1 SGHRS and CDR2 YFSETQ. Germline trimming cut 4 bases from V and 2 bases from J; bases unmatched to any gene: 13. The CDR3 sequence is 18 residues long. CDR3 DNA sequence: TGCGCCAGCAGCCCACTCGGACAGGGCCCCTCTAACACCGGGGAGCTGTTTTTT. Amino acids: CASSPLGQGPSNTGELFF.

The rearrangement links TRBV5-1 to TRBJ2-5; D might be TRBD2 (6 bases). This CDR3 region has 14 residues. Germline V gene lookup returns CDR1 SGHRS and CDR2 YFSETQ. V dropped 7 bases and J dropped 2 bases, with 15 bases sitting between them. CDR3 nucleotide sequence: TGCGCCAGCGTTCCTGGACTACCTCAAGAGACCCAGTACTTC. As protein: CASVPGLPQETQYF.

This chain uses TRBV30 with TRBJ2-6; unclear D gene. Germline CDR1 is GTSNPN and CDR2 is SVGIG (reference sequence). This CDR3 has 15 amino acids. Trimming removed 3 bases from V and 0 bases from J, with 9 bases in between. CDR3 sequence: CAWSESGSGANVLTF. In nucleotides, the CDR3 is TGTGCCTGGAGCGAATCAGGCTCTGGGGCCAACGTCCTGACTTTC. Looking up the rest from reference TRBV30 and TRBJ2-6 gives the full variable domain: SQTIHQWPATLVQPVGSPLSLECTVEGTSNPNLYWYRQAAGRGLQLLFYSVGIGQISSEVPQNLSASRPQDRQFILSSKKLLLSDSGFYLCAWSESGSGANVLTFGAGSRLTVL.

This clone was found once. CDR3 in amino acids: CASSLGQGGDYTF. The CDR3 DNA reads as TGTGCCAGCAGTCTGGGACAGGGGGGGGACTACACCTTC. The rearrangement uses TRBV6-1 and TRBJ1-2; the match to TRBD1 covers 11 bases. The V and J ends lost 5 bases and 10 bases, in that order; junction bases with no gene match: 6. Germline CDR1 is MNHNS and CDR2 is SASEGT. The CDR3 extends over 13 amino acids.

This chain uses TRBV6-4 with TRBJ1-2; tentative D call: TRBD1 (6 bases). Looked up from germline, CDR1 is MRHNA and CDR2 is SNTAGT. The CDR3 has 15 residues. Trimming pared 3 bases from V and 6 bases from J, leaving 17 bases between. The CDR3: CASSDTRGPPDGYTF. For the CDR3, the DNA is TGTGCCAGCAGTGATACCCGGGGGCCTCCTGATGGCTACACCTTC.

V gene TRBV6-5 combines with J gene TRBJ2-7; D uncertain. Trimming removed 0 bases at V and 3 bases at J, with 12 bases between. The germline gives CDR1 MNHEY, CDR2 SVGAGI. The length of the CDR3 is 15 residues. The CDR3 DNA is TGTGCCAGCAGTTACTCCGGCACACAAAACTACGAGCAGTACTTC. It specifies CASSYSGTQNYEQYF.

Here the CDR3 DNA reads TGCGCCAGCAGTGAGTCGGGAGCGGGGAGACCCTACGAGCAGTACTTC. The encoded protein is CASSESGAGRPYEQYF. This chain connects TRBV10-1 to TRBJ2-7; 7 bases fit TRBD2. CDR1 is WNHNN, CDR2 SYGVQD, per germline (reference sequence). Losses at the gene ends were 0 bases for V and 2 bases for J; bases not matched to a gene: 7. The CDR3 consists of 16 residues.

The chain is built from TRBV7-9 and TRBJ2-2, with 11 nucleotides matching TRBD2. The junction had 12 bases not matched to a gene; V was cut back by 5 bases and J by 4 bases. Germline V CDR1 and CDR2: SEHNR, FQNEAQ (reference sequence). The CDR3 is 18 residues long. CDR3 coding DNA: TGTGCCAGCAGCCCCGTGGCTCTAGCGGGAGGTACCACCGGGGAGCTGTTTTTT. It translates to CASSPVALAGGTTGELFF.

CDR3: CASSSRTRRPEAFF. The CDR3 DNA reads TGTGCCAGCAGCTCCCGGACCCGTCGGCCTGAAGCTTTCTTT. The rearrangement uses TRBV11-2 and TRBJ1-1, with D unresolved. Germline V gene data show CDR1 as SGHAT and CDR2 as FQNNGV. This CDR3 spans 14 amino acids. Trimming removed 4 bases from V and 6 bases from J, with 15 bases in between.

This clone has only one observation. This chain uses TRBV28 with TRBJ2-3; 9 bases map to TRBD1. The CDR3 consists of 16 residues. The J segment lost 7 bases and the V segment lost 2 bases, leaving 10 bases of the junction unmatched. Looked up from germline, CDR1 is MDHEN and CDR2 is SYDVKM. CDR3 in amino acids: CASSLMLTGGLNTQYF. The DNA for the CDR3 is TGTGCCAGCAGTTTAATGCTGACAGGGGGTTTAAATACGCAGTATTTT. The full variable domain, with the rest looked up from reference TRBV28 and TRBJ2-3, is DVKVTQSSRYLVKRTGEKVFLECVQDMDHENMFWYRQDPGLGLRLIYFSYDVKMKEKGDIPEGYSVSREKKERFSLILESASTNQTSMYLCASSLMLTGGLNTQYFGPGTRLTVL.

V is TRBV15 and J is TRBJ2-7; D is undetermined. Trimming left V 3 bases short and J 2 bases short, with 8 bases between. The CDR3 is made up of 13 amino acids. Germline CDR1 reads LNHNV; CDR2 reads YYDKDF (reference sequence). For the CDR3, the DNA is TGTGCCACCAGCAGTCAGCCAGCCTACGAGCAGTACTTC. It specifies CATSSQPAYEQYF.

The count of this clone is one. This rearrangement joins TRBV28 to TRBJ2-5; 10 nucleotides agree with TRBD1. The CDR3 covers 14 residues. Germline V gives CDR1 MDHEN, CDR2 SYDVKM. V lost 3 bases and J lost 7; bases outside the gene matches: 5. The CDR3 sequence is CASSLGQGTATQYF. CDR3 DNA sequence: TGTGCCAGCAGTTTGGGACAGGGGACGGCGACCCAGTACTTC.